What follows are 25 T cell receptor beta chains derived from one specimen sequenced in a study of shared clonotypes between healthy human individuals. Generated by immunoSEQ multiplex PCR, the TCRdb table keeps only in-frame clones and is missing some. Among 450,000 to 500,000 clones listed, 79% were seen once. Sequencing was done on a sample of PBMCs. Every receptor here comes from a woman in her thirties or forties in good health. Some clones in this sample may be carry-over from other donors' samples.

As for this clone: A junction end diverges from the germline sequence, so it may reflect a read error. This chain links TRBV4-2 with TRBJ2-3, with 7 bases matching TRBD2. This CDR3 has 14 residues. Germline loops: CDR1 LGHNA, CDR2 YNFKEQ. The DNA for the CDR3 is TGTGCCAGCAGCCCGGGACTAATCACAGATACGCAGTGTTTT. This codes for CASSPGLITDTQCF.

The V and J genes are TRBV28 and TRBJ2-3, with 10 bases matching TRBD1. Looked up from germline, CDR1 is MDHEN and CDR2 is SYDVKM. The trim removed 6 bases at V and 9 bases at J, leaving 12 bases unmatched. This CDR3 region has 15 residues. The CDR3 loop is CASRGGQGTLGTQYF. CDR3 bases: TGTGCCAGCAGGGGGGGACAGGGGACGCTCGGGACGCAGTATTTT.

CDR3 residues: CASIRDRASTDTQYF. CDR3 DNA sequence: TGTGCCAGCATCCGGGACAGGGCGTCCACAGATACGCAGTATTTT. V gene TRBV2 combines with J gene TRBJ2-3; TRBD1 agrees at 9 bases. The CDR3 covers 15 residues. Trimming took 7 bases from V and 2 from J; bases not matched to a gene: 7. CDR1 is SNHLY and CDR2 is FYNNEI in the germline V gene. Based on the CDR3 plus reference TRBV2 and TRBJ2-3, the full variable domain is EPEVTQTPSHQVTQMGQEVILRCVPISNHLYFYWYRQILGQKVEFLVSFYNNEISEKSEIFDDQFSVERPDGSNFTLKIRSTKLEDSAMYFCASIRDRASTDTQYFGPGTRLTVL.

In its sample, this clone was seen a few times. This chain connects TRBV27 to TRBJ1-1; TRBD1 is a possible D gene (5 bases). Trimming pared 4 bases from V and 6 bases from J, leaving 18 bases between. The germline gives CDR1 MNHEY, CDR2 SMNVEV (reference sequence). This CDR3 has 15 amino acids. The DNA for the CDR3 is TGTGCCAGCAGTTCCCGTGGGGGGGTAAGGGCTGAAGCTTTCTTT. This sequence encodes CASSSRGGVRAEAFF.

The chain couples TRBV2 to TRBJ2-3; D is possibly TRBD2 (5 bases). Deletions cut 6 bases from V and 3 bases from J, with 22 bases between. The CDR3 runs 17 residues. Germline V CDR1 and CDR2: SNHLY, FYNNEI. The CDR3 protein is CASRTSSVGGGTDTQYF. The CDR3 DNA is TGTGCCAGCAGAACTAGTTCCGTGGGCGGTGGAACAGATACGCAGTATTTT.

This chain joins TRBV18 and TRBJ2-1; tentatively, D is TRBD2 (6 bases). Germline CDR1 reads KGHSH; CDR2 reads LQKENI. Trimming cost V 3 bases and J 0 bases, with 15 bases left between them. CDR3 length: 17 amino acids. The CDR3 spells CASSPGGKPNSYNEQFF. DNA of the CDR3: TGTGCCAGCTCACCTGGGGGGAAACCTAACTCCTACAATGAGCAGTTCTTC.

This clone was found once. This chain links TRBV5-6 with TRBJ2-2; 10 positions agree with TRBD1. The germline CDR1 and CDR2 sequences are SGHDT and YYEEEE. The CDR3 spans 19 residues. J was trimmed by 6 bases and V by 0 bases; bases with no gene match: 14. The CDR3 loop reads CASSLAWGPGQGISGELFF. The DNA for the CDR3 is TGTGCCAGCAGCTTGGCGTGGGGACCGGGACAGGGGATTTCCGGGGAGCTGTTTTTT.

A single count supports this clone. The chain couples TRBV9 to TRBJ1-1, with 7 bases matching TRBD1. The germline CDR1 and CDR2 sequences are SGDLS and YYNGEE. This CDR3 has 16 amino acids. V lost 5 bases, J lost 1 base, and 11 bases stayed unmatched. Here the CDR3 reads CASSQDLAGGNTEAFF. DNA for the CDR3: TGTGCCAGCAGTCAAGATCTGGCAGGGGGGAACACTGAAGCTTTCTTT. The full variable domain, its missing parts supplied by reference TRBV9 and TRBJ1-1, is DSGVTQTPKHLITATGQRVTLRCSPRSGDLSVYWYQQSLDQGLQFLIQYYNGEERAKGNILERFSAQQFPDLHSELNLSSLELGDSALYFCASSQDLAGGNTEAFFGQGTRLTVV.

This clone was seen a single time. The chain's CDR3 is CASSLRPDQETQYF. CDR3 coding DNA: TGTGCCAGCAGCTTAAGGCCAGACCAAGAGACCCAGTACTTC. This chain uses TRBV11-2 with TRBJ2-5; D not certain. This CDR3 spans 14 amino acids. V was shortened by 2 bases and J by 0 bases, with 7 bases between the two germline ends. CDR1 and CDR2 from the germline V gene are SGHAT and FQNNGV.

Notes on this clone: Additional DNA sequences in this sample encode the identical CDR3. The CDR3 sequence is CASSLGRSYEQYF. CDR3 bases: TGTGCCAGCAGCTTAGGAAGAAGCTACGAGCAGTACTTC. The chain couples TRBV7-6 to TRBJ2-7; no clear D gene. Per the germline V gene, CDR1 is SGHVS and CDR2 is FNYEAQ. This CDR3 has 13 residues. The germline V and J ends were trimmed by 1 base and 3 bases, with 7 bases remaining between them. The complete variable domain, with remaining parts taken from reference TRBV7-6 and TRBJ2-7, reads GAGVSQSPRYKVTKRGQDVALRCDPISGHVSLYWYRQALGQGPEFLTYFNYEAQQDKSGLPNDRFSAERPEGSISTLTIQRTEQRDSAMYRCASSLGRSYEQYFGPGTRLTVT.

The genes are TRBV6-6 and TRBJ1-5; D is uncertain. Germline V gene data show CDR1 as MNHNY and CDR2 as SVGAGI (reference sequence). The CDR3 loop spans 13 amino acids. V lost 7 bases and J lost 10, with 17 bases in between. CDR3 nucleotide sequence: TGTGCCAGCACTCCCCGCCAATCATTTCCCCAGCATTTT. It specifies CASTPRQSFPQHF.

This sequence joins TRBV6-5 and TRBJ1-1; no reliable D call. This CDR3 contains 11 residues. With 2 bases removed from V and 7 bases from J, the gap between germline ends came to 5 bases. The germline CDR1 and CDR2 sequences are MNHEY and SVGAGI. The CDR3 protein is CASSYGREAFF. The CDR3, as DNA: TGTGCCAGCAGTTACGGGCGTGAAGCTTTCTTT.

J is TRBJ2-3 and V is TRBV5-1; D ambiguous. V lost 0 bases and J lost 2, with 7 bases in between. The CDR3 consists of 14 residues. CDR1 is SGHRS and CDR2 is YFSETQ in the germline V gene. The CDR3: CASSLDPNTDTQYF. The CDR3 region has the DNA TGCGCCAGCAGCTTGGACCCAAACACAGATACGCAGTATTTT.

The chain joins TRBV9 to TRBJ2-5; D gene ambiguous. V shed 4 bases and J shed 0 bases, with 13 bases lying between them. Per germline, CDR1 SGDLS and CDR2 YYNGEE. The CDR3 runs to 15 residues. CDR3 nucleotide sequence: TGTGCCAGCAGCCCGAGTGGCCTGCACCAAGAGACCCAGTACTTC. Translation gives CASSPSGLHQETQYF. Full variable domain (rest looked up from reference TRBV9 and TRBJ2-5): DSGVTQTPKHLITATGQRVTLRCSPRSGDLSVYWYQQSLDQGLQFLIQYYNGEERAKGNILERFSAQQFPDLHSELNLSSLELGDSALYFCASSPSGLHQETQYFGPGTRLLVL.

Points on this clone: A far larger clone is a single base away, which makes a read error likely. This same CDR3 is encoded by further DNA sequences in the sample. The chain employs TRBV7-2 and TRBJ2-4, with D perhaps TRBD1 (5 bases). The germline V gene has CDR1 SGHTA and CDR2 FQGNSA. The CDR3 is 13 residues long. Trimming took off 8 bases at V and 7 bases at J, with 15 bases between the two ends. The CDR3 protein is CASRSTDKNIQYF. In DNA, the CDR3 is TGTGCCAGCCGATCCACGGACAAGAACATTCAGTACTTC.

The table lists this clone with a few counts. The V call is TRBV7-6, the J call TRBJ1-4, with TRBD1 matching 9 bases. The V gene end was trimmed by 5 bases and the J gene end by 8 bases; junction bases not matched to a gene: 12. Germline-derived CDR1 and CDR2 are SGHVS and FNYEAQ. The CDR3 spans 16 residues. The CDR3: CASSPNPGQGGEKLFF. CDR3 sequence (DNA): TGTGCCAGCAGCCCGAATCCGGGACAGGGAGGGGAAAAACTGTTTTTT.

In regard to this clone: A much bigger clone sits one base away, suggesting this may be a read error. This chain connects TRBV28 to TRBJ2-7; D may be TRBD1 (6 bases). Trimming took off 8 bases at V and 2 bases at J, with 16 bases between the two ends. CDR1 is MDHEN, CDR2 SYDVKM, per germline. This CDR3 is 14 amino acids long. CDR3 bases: TGTGCCAGCGGTAGGATCAGGGGACCCTACGAGCAGTACTTC. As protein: CASGRIRGPYEQYF.

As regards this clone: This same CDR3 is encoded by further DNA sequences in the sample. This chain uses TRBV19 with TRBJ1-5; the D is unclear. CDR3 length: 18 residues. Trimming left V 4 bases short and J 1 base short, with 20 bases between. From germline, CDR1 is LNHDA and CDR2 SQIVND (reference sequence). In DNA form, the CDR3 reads TGTGCCAGTAGTACCACCCGCCCGACGTTAACGAGCAATCAGCCCCAGCATTTT. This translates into CASSTTRPTLTSNQPQHF.

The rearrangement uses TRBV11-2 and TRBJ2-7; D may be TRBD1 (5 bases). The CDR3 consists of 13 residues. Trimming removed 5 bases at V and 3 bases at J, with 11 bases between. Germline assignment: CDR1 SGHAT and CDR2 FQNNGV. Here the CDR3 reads CASSPDSHYEQYF. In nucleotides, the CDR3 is TGTGCCAGCAGCCCCGACAGCCACTACGAGCAGTACTTC.

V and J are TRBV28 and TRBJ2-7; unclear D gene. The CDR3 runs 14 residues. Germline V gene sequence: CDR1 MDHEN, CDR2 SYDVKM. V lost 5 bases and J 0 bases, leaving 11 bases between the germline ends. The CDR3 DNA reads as TGTGCCAGCAGTCCCATGCCCGACTCCTACGAGCAGTACTTC. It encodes CASSPMPDSYEQYF. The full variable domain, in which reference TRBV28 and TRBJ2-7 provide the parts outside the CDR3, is DVKVTQSSRYLVKRTGEKVFLECVQDMDHENMFWYRQDPGLGLRLIYFSYDVKMKEKGDIPEGYSVSREKKERFSLILESASTNQTSMYLCASSPMPDSYEQYFGPGTRLTVT.

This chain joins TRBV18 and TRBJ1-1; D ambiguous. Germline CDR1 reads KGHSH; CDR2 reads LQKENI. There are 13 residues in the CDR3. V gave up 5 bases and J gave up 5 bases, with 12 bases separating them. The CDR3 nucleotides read TGTGCCAGCTCATCCGGGGTCGGGACTGAAGCTTTCTTT. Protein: CASSSGVGTEAFF.

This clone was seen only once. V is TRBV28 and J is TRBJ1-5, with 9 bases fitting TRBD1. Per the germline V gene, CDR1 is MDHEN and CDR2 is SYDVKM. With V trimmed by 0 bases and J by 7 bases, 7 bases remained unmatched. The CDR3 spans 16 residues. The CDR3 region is CASSLWRGQGGQPQHF. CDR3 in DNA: TGTGCCAGCAGTTTATGGCGGGGACAGGGCGGGCAGCCCCAGCATTTT.

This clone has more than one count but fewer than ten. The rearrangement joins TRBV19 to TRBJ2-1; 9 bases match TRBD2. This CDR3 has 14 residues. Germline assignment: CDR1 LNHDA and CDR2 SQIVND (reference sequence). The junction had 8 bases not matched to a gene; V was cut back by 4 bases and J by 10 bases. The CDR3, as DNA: TGTGCCAGTAGTACCCTGGGACTAGCTGGCGAGCAGTTCTTC. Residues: CASSTLGLAGEQFF.

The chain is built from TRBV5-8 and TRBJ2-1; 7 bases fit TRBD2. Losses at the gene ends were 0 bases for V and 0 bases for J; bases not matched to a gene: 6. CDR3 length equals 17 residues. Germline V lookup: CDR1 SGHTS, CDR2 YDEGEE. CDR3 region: CASSLEGGSGSYNEQFF. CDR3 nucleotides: TGTGCCAGCAGCTTGGAGGGCGGGAGCGGCTCCTACAATGAGCAGTTCTTC.

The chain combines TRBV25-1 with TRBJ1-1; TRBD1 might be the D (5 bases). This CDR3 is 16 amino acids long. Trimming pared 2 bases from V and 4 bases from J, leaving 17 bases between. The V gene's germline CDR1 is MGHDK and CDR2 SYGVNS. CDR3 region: CASSEESTGETTEAFF. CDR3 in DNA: TGTGCCAGCAGTGAAGAAAGCACAGGAGAGACCACTGAAGCTTTCTTT. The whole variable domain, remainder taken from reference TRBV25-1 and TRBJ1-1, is EADIYQTPRYLVIGTGKKITLECSQTMGHDKMYWYQQDPGMELHLIHYSYGVNSTEKGDLSSESTVSRIRTEHFPLTLESARPSHTSQYLCASSEESTGETTEAFFGQGTRLTVV.